The source of this TCR beta chain is a study of response to subunit inactivated influenza vaccine (dated by TCRdb to 2017 to 2018). With respect to the entire study: The study used deep quantitative T cell receptor repertoire profiling to track responses to a trivalent subunit inactivated influenza vaccine.

Receptor amplification or capture employed RT-PCR. The sequencing machine was an Illumina HiSeq 2500. TCRdb reprocessed the public reads (quality trimming at Q25 with fastp, clone calling with MiXCR) and kept in-frame beta chains. Each CDR3 protein appears once, grouped with its most common genes and DNA. Present in this sample are hundreds of thousands of distinct CDR3 sequences, roughly 20% of which were seen just once. 11% of the sample rests with the top ten. What the study reported, not specific to this receptor: According to the authors, only a limited number of new T cells may be recruited by each seasonal influenza vaccination.

This clonotype has only a few counts. Its antigen has not been determined. No much larger clone exists at a distance of one base, and base qualities are not known. Here V drops 6 bases and J drops 3 bases, and the junction holds 13 bases not matched to any gene. From the cysteine through the phenylalanine, the CDR3 covers 16 amino acids. The only DNA kept is the CDR3, 48 bases in frame from the first base. The sequence was obtained from a man between 45 and 60 years old who received an inactivated influenza vaccine. Donor details come from another sample of the same person, matched by shared clones. Recombination joined TRBV12-3 or TRBV12-4 with TRBJ2-7; the junction holds 8 bases that match TRBD1. Here the sequenced sample was PBMCs from blood, taken about 5 days after vaccination. The CDR3 protein is CASSSRTGPKYYEQYF. The sequence in DNA is TGTGCCAGCAGCTCCCGGACAGGGCCGAAATACTACGAGCAGTACTTC.